A single sample gave rise to the 29 T cell receptor beta chains below, sequenced in a study of identical twins. TCRdb used MiXCR to reprocess the 5' RACE reads, holding one entry per CDR3 protein. This sample has 700,000 or so distinct CDR3 sequences, with 8% to 9% found just once. These same records also appear under a second study, on yellow fever vaccine responses in identical twins.

The sequenced sample was PBMCs. Receptor source: a woman between 18 and 29 years old in good health.

This clonotype was detected a few times. The chain joins TRBV6-1 to TRBJ2-2; D not certain. CDR3 length equals 14 residues. V shed 6 bases and J shed 4 bases, with 12 bases lying between them. The germline V gene encodes CDR1 MNHNS and CDR2 SASEGT. The CDR3 reads CASRIAWGTGELFF. DNA of the CDR3: TGTGCCAGCAGGATTGCTTGGGGCACCGGGGAGCTGTTTTTT.

Many counts were recorded for this clonotype. The chain combines TRBV2 with TRBJ1-5, with a tentative D call TRBD1 (5 bases). Germline V gene data show CDR1 as SNHLY and CDR2 as FYNNEI. Trimming pared 7 bases from V and 4 bases from J, leaving 17 bases between. The CDR3 is 15 amino acids. The CDR3 protein is CASNPGTGGNQPQHF. The CDR3 DNA reads TGTGCCAGCAACCCCGGGACGGGGGGAAATCAGCCCCAGCATTTT.

A few counts support this clonotype. J is TRBJ2-1 and V is TRBV6-2 or TRBV6-3; 14 nucleotides align to TRBD2. CDR3 length: 15 amino acids. Trimming cost V 2 bases and J 8 bases; bases outside gene matches: 2. Germline V lookup: CDR1 MNHEY, CDR2 SVGEGT. CDR3 protein: CASSYPTSGRDEQFF. The CDR3 nucleotides are TGTGCCAGCAGTTACCCGACTAGCGGGAGGGATGAGCAGTTCTTC.

Many counts were recorded for this clonotype. This chain links TRBV12-3 or TRBV12-4 with TRBJ1-2; 8 bases fit TRBD1. The CDR3 loop spans 13 amino acids. Trimming cost V 6 bases and J 6 bases; bases outside gene matches: 6. The CDR3 here is CASSRTGPNGYTF. As DNA, the CDR3 is TGTGCCAGCAGCCGGACAGGGCCCAATGGCTACACCTTC.

V usage is TRBV6-2 or TRBV6-3 and J usage is TRBJ2-2, with unresolved D. Germline CDR1 is MNHEY and CDR2 is SVGEGT. Trimming removed 2 bases from V and 5 bases from J, with 9 bases in between. The CDR3 loop spans 14 amino acids. This CDR3 is CASSYVAETGELFF. CDR3 coding DNA: TGTGCCAGCAGTTACGTCGCGGAAACCGGGGAGCTGTTTTTT.

This clonotype was counted between two and nine times. J is TRBJ2-3 and V is TRBV3-1; no definite D call. V was cut by 4 bases and J by 5 bases, with 19 bases left in between. Germline lookup yields CDR1 LGHDT and CDR2 YNNKEL (reference sequence). This CDR3 region has 16 residues. The CDR3 here is CASSLSVSADVDTQYF. The CDR3 coding sequence is TGTGCCAGCAGCCTAAGTGTTTCGGCGGATGTAGATACGCAGTATTTT.

This clonotype was counted many times. The genes are TRBV6-2 or TRBV6-3 and TRBJ2-7, with 7 nucleotides matching TRBD2. The germline CDR1 and CDR2 sequences are MNHEY and SVGEGT. The CDR3 is 13 amino acids. The ends lost 6 bases at V and 4 bases at J; junction bases unmatched: 6. The chain's CDR3 is CASRELAQYEQYF. The CDR3 nucleotides read TGTGCCAGCAGGGAACTAGCGCAGTACGAGCAGTACTTC.

Regarding this clonotype: The DNA is omitted, as the CDR3 cannot be located on it reliably, and the CDR3 follows TCRdb's listing. V and J are TRBV4-3 and TRBJ2-2; the DNA was not compared with TRBD1, the D call given in the table. The CDR3 sequence runs 15 residues, both termini included. Germline assignment: CDR1 LGHNA and CDR2 YSLEER. This chain's CDR3 is CASRQLSEHRGAVFF.

This chain uses TRBV12-5 with TRBJ2-5; D is undetermined. The CDR3 is 13 residues long. Trimming left V 2 bases short and J 2 bases short, with 6 bases between. Germline V gives CDR1 LGHNT, CDR2 FRNRAP. CDR3 nucleotides: TGTGCTAGTGGTTTGTTCGGGCAAGAGACCCAGTACTTC. Residues: CASGLFGQETQYF.

This clonotype was seen a few times. This chain links TRBV14 with TRBJ1-1, with D perhaps TRBD1 (5 bases). V shed 5 bases and J shed 6 bases, with 13 bases lying between them. CDR3 size: 13 residues. The germline gives CDR1 SGHDN, CDR2 FVKESK. The CDR3 DNA follows: TGTGCCAGCAGCACCCGGGGCGGGGCTGAAGCTTTCTTT. It encodes CASSTRGGAEAFF.

CDR3 coding DNA: TGTGCCATCAACCCGGACAGGAGCAATCAGCCCCAGCATTTT. It specifies CAINPDRSNQPQHF. V is TRBV10-3 and J is TRBJ1-5; 7 bases align to TRBD1. The CDR3 runs to 14 residues. The germline V gene has CDR1 ENHRY and CDR2 SYGVKD. The V segment lost 7 bases and the J segment 1 base; nucleotides outside the gene matches: 4.

There are a few counts of this clonotype. The gene calls are TRBV20-1 and TRBJ2-7, with a tentative D call TRBD2 (5 bases). V gave up 3 bases and J gave up 3 bases, with 15 bases separating them. The germline V gene has CDR1 DFQATT and CDR2 SNEGSKA (reference sequence). The CDR3 spans 14 residues. CDR3: CSASPPAGGYEQYF. The CDR3 DNA follows: TGCAGTGCTAGCCCCCCGGCAGGAGGCTACGAGCAGTACTTC.

This clonotype was picked up a small number of times. V is TRBV29-1 and J is TRBJ2-5; D gene uncertain. The CDR3 sequence is 12 residues long. Looked up from germline, CDR1 is SQVTM and CDR2 is ANQGSEA. V was pared by 4 bases and J by 5 bases, with 11 bases between. DNA for the CDR3: TGCAGCGTTGCAGGACCGTCGGAGACCCAGTACTTC. As protein: CSVAGPSETQYF.

The table lists this clonotype with a few counts. The CDR3 nucleotides read TGTGCCAGCAGCGCCCCGGGACAGGGTCTGGGTGGCTACACCTTC. This sequence encodes CASSAPGQGLGGYTF. V and J are TRBV27 and TRBJ1-2, with 9 bases lining up with TRBD1. V lost 6 bases to trimming and J lost 7 bases; unmatched junction nucleotides: 12. This CDR3 spans 15 amino acids. Germline-derived CDR1 and CDR2 are MNHEY and SMNVEV (reference sequence).

This clonotype appeared many times. In nucleotides, the CDR3 is TGTGCCAGCAGCTTACCAGGGACAGGGGAGGCTAACATCTACGAGCAGTACTTC. Translated, it gives CASSLPGTGEANIYEQYF. The chain uses TRBV7-8 and TRBJ2-7, with 10 bases identical to TRBD1. CDR1 and CDR2 from the germline V gene are SGHVS and FQNEAQ. The V segment lost 2 bases and the J segment 3 bases; nucleotides outside the gene matches: 13. The CDR3 is made up of 18 amino acids.

This clonotype was seen repeatedly, ten times or more. The rearrangement uses TRBV12-3 or TRBV12-4 and TRBJ2-7; D is unclear. The CDR3 has 11 amino acids. V lost 6 bases and J lost 4, with 7 bases in between. The CDR3 DNA reads TGTGCCAGCAGGTCAATTTACGAGCAGTACTTC. The encoded protein is CASRSIYEQYF.

The genes are TRBV5-1 and TRBJ1-6, with D tentatively TRBD1 (6 bases). Germline V gene data show CDR1 as SGHRS and CDR2 as YFSETQ. Trimming pared 4 bases from V and 9 bases from J, leaving 20 bases between. The CDR3 runs 16 residues. CDR3 DNA sequence: TGCGCCAGCAGCCTTCGACCCGGACAGCCGGCTTCACCCCTCCACTTT. Its protein is CASSLRPGQPASPLHF.

This clonotype appeared a few times. The CDR3 DNA is TGCAGTGCTAGACAGCCGGGACGGTACCAAGAGACCCAGTACTTC. Its translation: CSARQPGRYQETQYF. The chain is built from TRBV20-1 and TRBJ2-5, with D possibly called TRBD1 or TRBD2 (5 bases each). This CDR3 has 15 residues. Between the trimmed V and J ends, which lost 2 bases and 0 bases, there was a span of 13 bases. Germline CDR1 reads DFQATT; CDR2 reads SNEGSKA (reference sequence).

This chain links TRBV13 with TRBJ2-2, with TRBD2 matching over 16 bases. Trimming took 5 bases from V and 5 from J; bases not matched to a gene: 8. Germline-derived CDR1 and CDR2 are PRHDT and FYEKMQ (reference sequence). The CDR3 length is 18 residues. This CDR3 is CASSPGTSGRARTGELFF. CDR3 in DNA: TGTGCCAGCAGCCCCGGGACTAGCGGGAGGGCCCGAACCGGGGAGCTGTTTTTT.

This chain joins TRBV10-3 and TRBJ2-2; tentatively, D is TRBD1 (6 bases). The V end was cut by 6 bases, the J end by 3 bases, with 8 bases between. This CDR3 is 13 amino acids long. The germline V gene encodes CDR1 ENHRY and CDR2 SYGVKD. The CDR3 bases are TGTGCCATCAGGGACAGCTACACCGGGGAGCTGTTTTTT. Translating it yields CAIRDSYTGELFF.

CDR3 in DNA: TGTGCCAGCAGTTACGTCGGGGACATACAAGAGACCCAGTACTTC. Translated: CASSYVGDIQETQYF. The chain joins TRBV6-2 or TRBV6-3 to TRBJ2-5; TRBD1 is a possible D gene (6 bases). CDR3 size: 15 residues. V lost 2 bases, J lost 2 bases, and 12 bases lay in between. The V gene's germline CDR1 is MNHEY and CDR2 SVGEGT.

The chain uses TRBV9 and TRBJ2-1, with 8 nucleotides matching TRBD1. This CDR3 is built from 15 residues. Germline assignment: CDR1 SGDLS and CDR2 YYNGEE. The V and J ends lost 0 bases and 6 bases, in that order; junction bases with no gene match: 5. This CDR3 reads CASSVDRGWGNEQFF. The CDR3 DNA reads TGTGCCAGCAGCGTAGACAGGGGGTGGGGCAATGAGCAGTTCTTC.

This clonotype was picked up a small number of times. The genes are TRBV7-6 and TRBJ2-5, with 12 bases fitting TRBD2. V dropped 5 bases and J dropped 5; count of bases not matched to a gene: 9. This CDR3 has 16 residues. The germline CDR1 and CDR2 sequences are SGHVS and FNYEAQ. The CDR3 here is CASSPDGLAGLETQYF. In nucleotides, the CDR3 is TGTGCCAGCAGCCCTGACGGACTAGCGGGGTTGGAGACCCAGTACTTC.

This clonotype came up a few times. The chain recombines TRBV4-3 with TRBJ2-3; D is possibly TRBD1 (5 bases). V was clipped by 0 bases and J by 2 bases, with 12 bases between them. Germline lookup yields CDR1 LGHNA and CDR2 YSLEER. This CDR3 is built from 16 residues. In nucleotides, the CDR3 is TGCGCCAGCAGCCAAGATTTGGGGCCTTCCACAGATACGCAGTATTTT. This encodes CASSQDLGPSTDTQYF.

Only a few counts were recorded for this clonotype. The J gene is TRBJ2-1, the V gene TRBV7-2, with D uncertain. This CDR3 is built from 14 residues. Germline assignment: CDR1 SGHTA and CDR2 FQGNSA. V dropped 1 base and J dropped 5 bases, with 9 bases sitting between them. The CDR3 DNA follows: TGTGCCAGCAGCTTAGTACATCTGAACAATGAGCAGTTCTTC. Translation: CASSLVHLNNEQFF.

This rearrangement joins TRBV20-1 to TRBJ1-2; D is undetermined. CDR1 DFQATT and CDR2 SNEGSKA come from the germline V gene (reference sequence). The length of the CDR3 is 13 residues. Trimming shortened V by 0 bases and J by 0 bases, and 5 bases separated the two germline ends. The CDR3 protein is CSARDPTNYGYTF. The DNA for the CDR3 is TGCAGTGCTAGAGATCCGACTAACTATGGCTACACCTTC.

Only a few counts were recorded for this clonotype. V usage is TRBV7-8 and J usage is TRBJ2-7; D is ambiguous. The germline V and J ends were trimmed by 2 bases and 3 bases, with 17 bases remaining between them. Germline CDR1 reads SGHVS; CDR2 reads FQNEAQ. The CDR3 is made up of 16 amino acids. CDR3: CASSLMAPVLHYEQYF. The CDR3, as DNA: TGTGCCAGCAGCTTAATGGCCCCCGTCCTCCACTACGAGCAGTACTTC.

This clonotype was detected ten times or more. The rearrangement uses TRBV12-5 and TRBJ1-2; D may be TRBD1 (5 bases). Germline CDR1 and CDR2: LGHNT and FRNRAP. The CDR3 sequence is 15 residues long. The V end lost 6 bases, the J end lost 0 bases, and 14 bases lay between the germline ends. Here the CDR3 reads CASGLGHEANYGYTF. The CDR3 DNA is TGTGCTAGTGGCCTAGGACACGAAGCTAACTATGGCTACACCTTC.

The chain combines TRBV5-1 with TRBJ1-1; no reliable D call. Germline assignment: CDR1 SGHRS and CDR2 YFSETQ. This CDR3 has 11 residues. V lost 5 bases and J lost 3, with 5 bases in between. The CDR3 nucleotides read TGCGCCAGCAGACGGGACACTGAAGCTTTCTTT. Translating gives CASRRDTEAFF.